The 11 T cell receptor beta chains reported below all come from one sample, sequenced in a study of T cell responses to AZD1222 COVID-19 vaccine. Here immunoSEQ multiplex PCR was the method, and the copy in TCRdb shows in-frame clones only, minus some. The sample includes some 160,000 clones, more than 85% of them seen just once. Sequencing used peripheral blood, obtained on day 0 of AZD1222 vaccination. Receptors were obtained from an adult in good health.

This sequence joins TRBV18 and TRBJ1-4; 12 bases map to TRBD1. V lost 3 bases and J lost 7; bases outside the gene matches: 9. Germline CDR1 and CDR2: KGHSH and LQKENI. The CDR3 loop spans 17 amino acids. CDR3 DNA: TGTGCCAGCTCACCTCCCGGGACAGGGGGCAGACGTGAAAAACTGTTTTTT. It translates to CASSPPGTGGRREKLFF.

The rearrangement joins TRBV11-3 to TRBJ1-2; tentative D call: TRBD1 (5 bases). The CDR3 sequence is 19 residues long. Looked up from germline, CDR1 is SGHNT and CDR2 is YENEEA. V lost 1 base and J 4 bases, leaving 25 bases between the germline ends. DNA of the CDR3: TGTGCCAGCAGCTTAGTCCTGGGACCCGTACGAGGAGTCGGCTATGGCTACACCTTC. This sequence encodes CASSLVLGPVRGVGYGYTF.

The chain has TRBV5-4 and TRBJ2-1; 9 positions match TRBD1. After removal of 4 bases from V and 7 bases from J, the junction contained 12 bases not matched to a gene. This CDR3 contains 16 residues. Germline values: CDR1 SGHNT, CDR2 YYREEE (reference sequence). The DNA for the CDR3 is TGTGCCAGCAGCACCCACCGGGACAGGGTAAGGAATGAGCAGTTCTTC. Encoded protein: CASSTHRDRVRNEQFF.

V usage is TRBV5-1 and J usage is TRBJ1-2; 8 bases line up with TRBD1. The CDR3 runs 16 residues. The V segment lost 4 bases and the J segment 3 bases; nucleotides outside the gene matches: 11. Germline CDR1 reads SGHRS; CDR2 reads YFSETQ. In DNA form, the CDR3 reads TGCGCCAGCAGCGTTGGGCAGGGGGCGAGACACTATGGCTACACCTTC. Protein: CASSVGQGARHYGYTF. Combining the CDR3 with reference TRBV5-1 and TRBJ1-2 gives the whole variable domain KAGVTQTPRYLIKTRGQQVTLSCSPISGHRSVSWYQQTPGQGLQFLFEYFSETQRNKGNFPGRFSGRQFSNSRSEMNVSTLELGDSALYLCASSVGQGARHYGYTFGSGTRLTVV.

CDR3 region: CAWSAQGANTEAFF. The CDR3 DNA sequence: TGTGCCTGGAGTGCACAGGGGGCCAACACTGAAGCTTTCTTT. The chain joins TRBV30 to TRBJ1-1, with TRBD1 identical over 9 bases. The CDR3 has 14 residues. V dropped 1 base and J dropped 2; count of bases not matched to a gene: 2. The germline V gene encodes CDR1 GTSNPN and CDR2 SVGIG (reference sequence).

The V and J genes are TRBV13 and TRBJ1-3; D is perhaps TRBD1 (5 bases). The CDR3 is 13 residues long. The germline V gene has CDR1 PRHDT and CDR2 FYEKMQ (reference sequence). V gave up 5 bases and J gave up 8 bases, with 13 bases separating them. The CDR3 spells CASSPVGGDTIYF. CDR3 nucleotide sequence: TGTGCCAGCAGCCCCGTGGGGGGGGACACCATATATTTT.

This sequence joins TRBV15 and TRBJ1-2; TRBD1 matches at 7 bases. This CDR3 spans 14 amino acids. The junction had 7 bases not matched to a gene; V was cut back by 1 base and J by 8 bases. Germline values: CDR1 LNHNV, CDR2 YYDKDF (reference sequence). CDR3 loop: CATSRGEGGLGYTF. CDR3 nucleotides: TGTGCCACCAGCAGAGGTGAAGGGGGCTTAGGCTACACCTTC.

The chain couples TRBV5-1 to TRBJ1-1; TRBD1 might be the D (5 bases). The germline V gene encodes CDR1 SGHRS and CDR2 YFSETQ. V was cut by 3 bases and J by 0 bases, with 12 bases left in between. The CDR3 runs to 15 residues. CDR3: CASSSGQHVNTEAFF. The CDR3 DNA is TGCGCCAGCAGCTCGGGGCAACACGTGAACACTGAAGCTTTCTTT.

The chain is built from TRBV6-5 and TRBJ1-4; D gene unclear. Trimming left V 5 bases short and J 5 bases short, with 9 bases between. The CDR3 length is 13 residues. CDR1 and CDR2 (germline): MNHEY, SVGAGI. The CDR3 sequence is CASSNSFNEKLFF. CDR3 DNA: TGTGCCAGCAGTAACAGCTTCAATGAAAAACTGTTTTTT.

This chain uses TRBV5-1 with TRBJ1-6, with 9 bases lining up with TRBD1. V lost 2 bases, J lost 7 bases, and 1 base stayed unmatched. This CDR3 spans 14 amino acids. The germline CDR1 and CDR2 sequences are SGHRS and YFSETQ. Here the CDR3 DNA reads TGCGCCAGCAGCTTAGGACAGGGGAATTCACCCCTCCACTTT. Translating it yields CASSLGQGNSPLHF. The variable domain in full, with the rest retrieved from reference TRBV5-1 and TRBJ1-6, is KAGVTQTPRYLIKTRGQQVTLSCSPISGHRSVSWYQQTPGQGLQFLFEYFSETQRNKGNFPGRFSGRQFSNSRSEMNVSTLELGDSALYLCASSLGQGNSPLHFGNGTRLTVT.

This clone was found a few times. The genes are TRBV28 and TRBJ1-5, with TRBD1 as a possible D gene (6 bases). Deletions cut 5 bases from V and 5 bases from J, with 13 bases between. The CDR3 has 14 residues. Germline assignment: CDR1 MDHEN and CDR2 SYDVKM. The CDR3 DNA sequence: TGTGCCAGCAGTGATCCCAGGGGTTATCAGCCCCAGCATTTT. The encoded protein is CASSDPRGYQPQHF.